The 14 T cell receptor beta chains in this list originate from one sample, sequenced in a study of T-cell memory formation after mild COVID-19. TCRdb reanalysed the 5' RACE reads using MiXCR and keeps one entry per CDR3 protein. The sample has roughly 110,000 distinct CDR3 sequences, about 15% seen once. Sequencing was done on a sample of PBMCs or a T cell subset sorted from them (not recorded which). These receptors came from a man aged 18 to 29 who had mild COVID-19 (a few samples of this study predate the infection). Cell type and time point are not known.

The chain uses TRBV9 and TRBJ1-1; no clear D gene. Germline loops: CDR1 SGDLS, CDR2 YYNGEE. There are 13 residues in the CDR3. V was cut by 4 bases and J by 4 bases, with 11 bases left in between. As DNA, the CDR3 is TGTGCCAGCAGCTCGCCCCGAGCCACTGAAGCTTTCTTT. Its translation is CASSSPRATEAFF.

The rearrangement uses TRBV6-2 or TRBV6-3 and TRBJ2-3, with D tentatively TRBD2 (5 bases). The CDR3 has 13 residues. The germline V gene has CDR1 MNHEY and CDR2 SVGEGT. With 5 bases removed from V and 7 bases from J, the gap between germline ends came to 13 bases. CDR3 nucleotide sequence: TGTGCCAGCAGTCCGGGGATGGCATATACGCAGTATTTT. Its translation: CASSPGMAYTQYF.

The sample holds a few counts of this clonotype. The V and J genes are TRBV5-6 and TRBJ1-1; a possible D gene is TRBD1 (5 bases). CDR1 SGHDT and CDR2 YYEEEE come from the germline V gene. This CDR3 spans 15 amino acids. The germline V and J ends were trimmed by 2 bases and 5 bases, with 16 bases remaining between them. The CDR3 DNA reads as TGTGCCAGCAGCTTAGCCCTGATCGGGGGGACTGAAGCTTTCTTT. As protein: CASSLALIGGTEAFF. Together with reference TRBV5-6 and TRBJ1-1, the CDR3 gives the full variable domain: DAGVTQSPTHLIKTRGQQVTLRCSPKSGHDTVSWYQQALGQGPQFIFQYYEEEERQRGNFPDRFSGHQFPNYSSELNVNALLLGDSALYLCASSLALIGGTEAFFGQGTRLTVV.

This clonotype was seen a few times. V and J are TRBV28 and TRBJ1-5; the D is unclear. Germline V CDR1 and CDR2: MDHEN, SYDVKM. V was clipped by 2 bases and J by 3 bases, with 8 bases between them. This CDR3 region has 14 residues. The CDR3 DNA is TGTGCCAGCAGTTTAGAAATCCACAATCAGCCCCAGCATTTT. Protein: CASSLEIHNQPQHF.

This clonotype was picked up many times. The chain employs TRBV27 and TRBJ2-3; 8 bases line up with TRBD2. This CDR3 comprises 17 residues. The V gene end was trimmed by 6 bases and the J gene end by 2 bases; junction bases not matched to a gene: 13. Germline-derived CDR1 and CDR2 are MNHEY and SMNVEV (reference sequence). In DNA, the CDR3 is TGTGCCAGCAGCCCCGTCTCTATAGCGGGGAACACAGATACGCAGTATTTT. Translated: CASSPVSIAGNTDTQYF.

This clonotype occurred a few times. The V call is TRBV9, the J call TRBJ1-4, with D unclear. Germline CDR1 is SGDLS and CDR2 is YYNGEE. The ends were cut back, 3 bases at V and 6 bases at J, with 6 bases in the middle. This CDR3 is built from 12 residues. CDR3 amino acids: CASSAYDEKLFF. CDR3 DNA: TGTGCCAGCAGCGCTTACGATGAAAAACTGTTTTTT.

CDR3 loop: CSVDPGGYTEAFF. CDR3 coding DNA: TGCAGCGTTGACCCAGGGGGCTACACTGAAGCTTTCTTT. This chain uses TRBV29-1 with TRBJ1-1, with TRBD1 identical over 8 bases. CDR3 length: 13 amino acids. Per the germline V gene, CDR1 is SQVTM and CDR2 is ANQGSEA. V was pared by 3 bases and J by 3 bases, with 3 bases of the junction left unmatched.

This clonotype has just a few counts. The limits of the CDR3 on the DNA are not certain, so only TCRdb's listed CDR3 is given. V usage is TRBV6-5 and J usage is TRBJ1-2. Germline V gene data show CDR1 as MNHEY and CDR2 as SVGAGI. The CDR3 has 13 amino acids, counting both end residues. The CDR3 reads CASSYSMVGDGTF.

This clonotype was detected a few times. The chain joins TRBV30 to TRBJ1-2; D might be TRBD1 (6 bases). V was clipped by 5 bases and J by 8 bases, with 15 bases between them. The CDR3 is made up of 12 amino acids. CDR1 and CDR2 (germline): GTSNPN, SVGIG (reference sequence). The CDR3 protein is CAWDGQINGYTF. The CDR3 region has the DNA TGTGCCTGGGACGGACAGATAAACGGCTACACCTTC.

This rearrangement joins TRBV3-1 to TRBJ2-1; 12 bases fit TRBD2. The junction had 2 bases not matched to a gene; V was cut back by 0 bases and J by 5 bases. In germline, CDR1 is LGHDT, CDR2 YNNKEL (reference sequence). The length of the CDR3 is 16 residues. The CDR3 region has the DNA TGTGCCAGCAGCCAAGAGGGACTAGCGGGCAACAATGAGCAGTTCTTC. Protein sequence: CASSQEGLAGNNEQFF.

The chain uses TRBV7-9 and TRBJ1-2; D is undetermined. The germline V gene has CDR1 SEHNR and CDR2 FQNEAQ (reference sequence). V was shortened by 3 bases and J by 6 bases, with 17 bases between the two germline ends. This CDR3 region has 15 residues. The DNA of the CDR3 is TGTGCCAGCAGCTTCGGTGACCTCCTCTATAATGGCTACACCTTC. Protein sequence: CASSFGDLLYNGYTF.

The V gene is TRBV5-1, the J gene TRBJ1-1; weak D call: TRBD1 (6 bases). Looked up from germline, CDR1 is SGHRS and CDR2 is YFSETQ. The CDR3 has 15 residues. The V gene lost 0 bases and the J gene lost 2 bases, with 11 bases spanning the gap. Here the CDR3 reads CASSLALGQNTEAFF. The CDR3 DNA reads as TGCGCCAGCAGCTTGGCCTTGGGACAAAACACTGAAGCTTTCTTT.

This chain uses TRBV7-9 with TRBJ2-2, with D uncertain. Trimming left V 3 bases short and J 6 bases short, with 5 bases between. The CDR3 runs to 12 residues. Germline V gene sequence: CDR1 SEHNR, CDR2 FQNEAQ (reference sequence). The CDR3 DNA is TGTGCCAGCAGCTTCCTGGCCGGGGAGCTGTTTTTT. It specifies CASSFLAGELFF.

The chain recombines TRBV7-2 with TRBJ2-2; 15 bases align to TRBD2. The ends lost 4 bases at V and 9 bases at J; junction bases unmatched: 6. The CDR3 consists of 16 residues. Germline V gene lookup returns CDR1 SGHTA and CDR2 FQGNSA. CDR3 region: CASSSGLAGGARELFF. In nucleotides, the CDR3 is TGTGCCAGCAGCTCTGGACTAGCGGGGGGGGCCAGGGAGCTGTTTTTT.